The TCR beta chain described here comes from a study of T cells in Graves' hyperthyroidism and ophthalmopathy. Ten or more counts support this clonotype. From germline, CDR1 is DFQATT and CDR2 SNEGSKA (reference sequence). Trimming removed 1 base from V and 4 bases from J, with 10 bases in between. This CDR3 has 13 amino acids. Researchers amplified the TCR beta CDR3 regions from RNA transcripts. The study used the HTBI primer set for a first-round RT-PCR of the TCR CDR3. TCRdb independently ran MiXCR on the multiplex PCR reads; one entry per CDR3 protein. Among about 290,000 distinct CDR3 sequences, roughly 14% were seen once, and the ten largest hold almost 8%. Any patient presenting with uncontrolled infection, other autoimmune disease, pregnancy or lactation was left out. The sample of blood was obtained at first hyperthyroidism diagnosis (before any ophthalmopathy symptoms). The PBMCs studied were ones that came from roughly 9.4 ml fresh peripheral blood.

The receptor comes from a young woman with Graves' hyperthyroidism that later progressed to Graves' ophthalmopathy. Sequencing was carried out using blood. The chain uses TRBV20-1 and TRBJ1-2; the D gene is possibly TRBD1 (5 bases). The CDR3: CSARAEGLYGYTF. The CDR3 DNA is TGCAGTGCTAGAGCGGAGGGACTCTATGGCTACACCTTC.